This T cell receptor (beta chain) was sequenced for a study of shared clonotypes between healthy human individuals. The overall study: A few men and a couple of women, aged 18 to 49, were donors.

The CDR3 has 14 amino acids. Germline CDR1 is SEHNR and CDR2 is FQNEAQ (reference sequence). V was clipped by 3 bases and J by 0 bases, with 8 bases between them. As defined, naive CD8 cells were CD45RO-negative and positively selected for CCR7, with terminally differentiated effector memory CD45RA+ cells excluded. Deep was the level used in running the assay. Sequencing used immunoSEQ multiplex PCR; TCRdb keeps in-frame clones, though not all of them. The sample has about 2.2 million clones, 80% to 95% seen once; the top ten hold approximately 1.6%. Sequenced material: naive CD8+ T cells from PBMCs. The chain is built from TRBV7-9 and TRBJ1-1; D is ambiguous. The sequence derives from a man aged 18 to 35 in good health. Some clones in this sample may be carry-over from other donors' samples. The CDR3 loop is CASSLTALNTEAFF. The CDR3 DNA sequence: TGTGCCAGCAGCTTGACGGCCTTGAACACTGAAGCTTTCTTT.